The following is a TCR beta chain sequence with its context. This clone was detected only a few times. The clone's antigen remains unknown. Per-base qualities were not stored, and no clone one base away is much larger. Libraries were prepared through PCR. The sequencing machine was an Illumina HiSeq 4000. The TCR beta-chain CDR3 region of each patient was profiled by high-throughput sequencing. For the original study's pipeline: CDR3 differences across clinicopathological groups were used to build a classifier for discriminating distant-metastatic papillary thyroid cancer patients. The Shannon index was used to assess repertoire diversity, and the Morisita-Horn index was used to assess tumor-blood repertoire similarity. TCRdb reanalyzed the raw reads on its own, using fastp at Q25 for trimming and MiXCR for clone calling, and kept in-frame beta chains. For this entry, the V and J calls and clone size follow TCRdb and not the study's own pipeline. Counted in this sample were 24,000 or so clones; less than 25% of them appeared once. Around an eighth of the sample belongs to the ten largest clones.

No treatment had been received by any patient before thyroid surgery. Using T-cell receptor beta sequencing, the researchers looked back retrospectively at clinical samples from patients, gathered between about 2012 and 2019. This specimen comes from a study of metastatic and nonmetastatic thyroid tumors (TCRdb year 2020). As for the study more broadly: Repertoires were compared across peripheral blood and tumor or nodule tissue samples from malignant and benign thyroid patients.

Findings and caveats that apply to the study as a whole: In both blood and tumor samples, TCR beta diversity was reported to be significantly higher in malignant tumors than in benign nodules.

The CDR3, cysteine through phenylalanine, is 19 amino acids long. Only the CDR3 part of the read is kept: 57 bases, read in frame from the first base. The germline V gene supplies CDR1 MDHEN and CDR2 SYDVKM. V lost 7 bases and J lost 5 bases; the stretch between them is 32 bases long. The receptor comes from a female donor with papillary thyroid cancer or a benign thyroid nodule (not recorded which). Some clones in this sample may be carry-over from other donors' samples. The sample taken for sequencing was tumor tissue. Recombination linked TRBV28 to TRBJ2-5; the D gene is tentatively TRBD1 or TRBD2, each matching 7 bases. The DNA sequence reads TGTGCCAGCATCCACTTTTACGCGGCAGGGGGGGATTTGTTGGAGACCCAGTACTTC. It translates to CASIHFYAAGGDLLETQYF.